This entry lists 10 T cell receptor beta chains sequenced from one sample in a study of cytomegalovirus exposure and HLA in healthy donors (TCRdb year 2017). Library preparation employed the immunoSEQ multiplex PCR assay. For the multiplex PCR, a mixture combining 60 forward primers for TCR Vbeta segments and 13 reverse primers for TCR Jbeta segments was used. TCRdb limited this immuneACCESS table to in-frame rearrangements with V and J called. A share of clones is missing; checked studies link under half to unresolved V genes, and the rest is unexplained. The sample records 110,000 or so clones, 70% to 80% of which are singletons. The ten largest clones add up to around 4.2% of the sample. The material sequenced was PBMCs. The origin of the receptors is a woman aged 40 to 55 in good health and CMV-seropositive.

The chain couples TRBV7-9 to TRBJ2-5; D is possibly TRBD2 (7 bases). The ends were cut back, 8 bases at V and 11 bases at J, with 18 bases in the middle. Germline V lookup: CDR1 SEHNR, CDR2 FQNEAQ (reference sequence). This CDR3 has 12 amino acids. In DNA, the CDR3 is TGTGCCAGCCGGGGGGCGACGGGGGAGCAGTACTTC. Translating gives CASRGATGEQYF.

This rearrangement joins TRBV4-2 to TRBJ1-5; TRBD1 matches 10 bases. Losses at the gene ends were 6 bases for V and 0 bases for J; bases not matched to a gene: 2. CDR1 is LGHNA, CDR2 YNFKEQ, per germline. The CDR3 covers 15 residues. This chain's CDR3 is CASSRTGGSNQPQHF. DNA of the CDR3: TGTGCCAGCAGTCGGACAGGGGGTAGCAATCAGCCCCAGCATTTT.

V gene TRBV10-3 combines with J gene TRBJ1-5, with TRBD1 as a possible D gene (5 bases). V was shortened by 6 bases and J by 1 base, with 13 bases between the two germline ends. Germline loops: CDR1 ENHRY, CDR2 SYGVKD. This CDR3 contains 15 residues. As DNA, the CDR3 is TGTGCCATCAGGGAACCGGGACTCAGCAATCAGCCCCAGCATTTT. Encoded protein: CAIREPGLSNQPQHF.

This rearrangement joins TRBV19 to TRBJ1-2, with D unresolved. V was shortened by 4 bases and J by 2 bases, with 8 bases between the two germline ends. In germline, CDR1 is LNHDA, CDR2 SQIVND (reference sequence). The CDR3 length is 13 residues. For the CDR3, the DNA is TGTGCCAGTAGTAGAACGGTGAACTATGGCTACACCTTC. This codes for CASSRTVNYGYTF.

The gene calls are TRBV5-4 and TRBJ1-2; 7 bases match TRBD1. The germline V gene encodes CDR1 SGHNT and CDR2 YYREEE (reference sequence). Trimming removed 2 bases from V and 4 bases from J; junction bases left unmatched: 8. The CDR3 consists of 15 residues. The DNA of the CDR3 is TGTGCCAGCAGCTTCACAGGGGCCCCTAGCTATGGCTACACCTTC. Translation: CASSFTGAPSYGYTF.

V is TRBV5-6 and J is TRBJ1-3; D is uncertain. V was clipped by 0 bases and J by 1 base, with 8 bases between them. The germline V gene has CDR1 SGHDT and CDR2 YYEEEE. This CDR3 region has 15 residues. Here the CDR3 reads CASSLGVRSGNTIYF. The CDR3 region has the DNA TGTGCCAGCAGCTTGGGAGTTCGGTCTGGAAACACCATATATTTT.

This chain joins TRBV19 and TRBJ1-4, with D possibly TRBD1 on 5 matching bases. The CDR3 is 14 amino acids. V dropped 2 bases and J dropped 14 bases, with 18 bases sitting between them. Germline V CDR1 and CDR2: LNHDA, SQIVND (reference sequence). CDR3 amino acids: CASSIPGREGVLFF. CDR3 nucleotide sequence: TGTGCCAGTAGTATACCCGGCAGGGAAGGGGTGCTGTTTTTT.

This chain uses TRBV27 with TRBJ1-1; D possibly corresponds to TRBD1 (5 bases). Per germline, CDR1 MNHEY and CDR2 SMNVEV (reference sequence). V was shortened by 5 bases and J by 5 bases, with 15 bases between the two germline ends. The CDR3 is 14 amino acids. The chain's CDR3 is CASSKEGLGTEAFF. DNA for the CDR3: TGTGCCAGCAGTAAGGAGGGGCTGGGAACTGAAGCTTTCTTT.

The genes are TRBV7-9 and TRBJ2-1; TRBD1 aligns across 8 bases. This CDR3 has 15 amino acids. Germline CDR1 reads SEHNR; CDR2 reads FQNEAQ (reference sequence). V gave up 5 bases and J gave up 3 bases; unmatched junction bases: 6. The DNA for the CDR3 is TGTGCCAGCAGCCTAGAGACAGGGGTCTACAATGAGCAGTTCTTC. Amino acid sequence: CASSLETGVYNEQFF.

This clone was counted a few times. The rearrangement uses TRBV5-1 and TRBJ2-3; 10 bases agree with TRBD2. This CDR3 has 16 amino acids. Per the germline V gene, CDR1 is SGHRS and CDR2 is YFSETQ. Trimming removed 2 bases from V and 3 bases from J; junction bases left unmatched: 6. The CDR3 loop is CASSFRTSGWTDTQYF. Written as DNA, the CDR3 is TGCGCCAGCAGCTTTAGGACTAGCGGATGGACAGATACGCAGTATTTT.